These 27 T cell receptor beta chains originate from one sample sequenced in a study of human thymus T cells. Produced via immunoSEQ multiplex PCR; TCRdb's table is partial and in-frame only. The repertoire consists of tens of thousands of clones, with 90% to 95% occurring once and the leading ten covering over 5%. Material: blood. The receptor set was obtained from a boy in the first two years of life with a congenital heart defect but otherwise immunologically healthy.

This clone is a singleton in its sample. The rearrangement uses TRBV5-1 and TRBJ2-2; 8 bases map to TRBD1. CDR3 length: 15 amino acids. V shed 5 bases, J shed 4 bases, and the junction held 7 bases outside the gene matches. From germline, CDR1 is SGHRS and CDR2 YFSETQ. In nucleotides, the CDR3 is TGCGCCAGCAGGCCGGGACAGGTTACCACCGGGGAGCTGTTTTTT. Its protein product is CASRPGQVTTGELFF.

This rearrangement joins TRBV9 to TRBJ1-2; a possible D gene is TRBD1 (6 bases). This CDR3 has 15 residues. The germline gives CDR1 SGDLS, CDR2 YYNGEE. The V and J ends lost 4 bases and 1 base respectively, with 14 bases between them. CDR3 coding DNA: TGTGCCAGCAGCCCCCGGACAGTCGTTAACTATGGCTACACCTTC. Residues: CASSPRTVVNYGYTF. Looking up the rest from reference TRBV9 and TRBJ1-2 gives the full variable domain: DSGVTQTPKHLITATGQRVTLRCSPRSGDLSVYWYQQSLDQGLQFLIQYYNGEERAKGNILERFSAQQFPDLHSELNLSSLELGDSALYFCASSPRTVVNYGYTFGSGTRLTVV.

The CDR3 sequence is CASSLDRFGYTF. CDR3 in DNA: TGTGCCAGCAGTTTGGACAGGTTCGGCTACACCTTC. The V gene is TRBV6-5, the J gene TRBJ1-2; 7 bases map to TRBD1. The CDR3 extends over 12 amino acids. Germline V gene lookup returns CDR1 MNHEY and CDR2 SVGAGI. V gave up 4 bases and J gave up 8 bases; unmatched junction bases: 4.

The DNA of the CDR3 is TGTGCCAGCAGCTCAGGGACAGGGGGTAAGACCGGGGAGCTGTTTTTT. It translates to CASSSGTGGKTGELFF. The chain combines TRBV21-1 with TRBJ2-2; the DNA was not used to check the table's D call, TRBD1. TRBV21-1 is flagged as a pseudogene. The CDR3 contains 16 residues.

The chain employs TRBV7-9 and TRBJ2-5, with D possibly TRBD1 on 6 matching bases. Germline V CDR1 and CDR2: SEHNR, FQNEAQ (reference sequence). The CDR3 has 15 residues. Trimming took off 1 base at V and 1 base at J, with 10 bases between the two ends. The CDR3 DNA is TGTGCCAGCAGCTTAGTTCAGGGGATCCAAGAGACCCAGTACTTC. It specifies CASSLVQGIQETQYF. The whole variable domain, remainder taken from reference TRBV7-9 and TRBJ2-5, is DTGVSQNPRHKITKRGQNVTFRCDPISEHNRLYWYRQTLGQGPEFLTYFQNEAQLEKSRLLSDRFSAERPKGSFSTLEIQRTEQGDSAMYLCASSLVQGIQETQYFGPGTRLLVL.

This chain uses TRBV9 with TRBJ1-1, with 10 bases lining up with TRBD1. The CDR3 sequence is 14 residues long. Germline V CDR1 and CDR2: SGDLS, YYNGEE. V shed 0 bases, J shed 4 bases, and the junction held 0 bases outside the gene matches. This CDR3 is CASSVGTGGTEAFF. Here the CDR3 DNA reads TGTGCCAGCAGCGTAGGGACAGGGGGCACTGAAGCTTTCTTT. Drawing the rest from reference TRBV9 and TRBJ1-1, the complete variable domain is DSGVTQTPKHLITATGQRVTLRCSPRSGDLSVYWYQQSLDQGLQFLIQYYNGEERAKGNILERFSAQQFPDLHSELNLSSLELGDSALYFCASSVGTGGTEAFFGQGTRLTVV.

The count of this clone is one. The J gene is TRBJ2-1, the V gene TRBV7-2; 9 positions agree with TRBD2. V was clipped by 5 bases and J by 4 bases; unmatched bases: 6. Germline assignment: CDR1 SGHTA and CDR2 FQGNSA. The CDR3 runs 15 residues. The CDR3 protein is CASSMGLALYNEQFF. Written as DNA, the CDR3 is TGTGCCAGCAGCATGGGACTAGCTCTGTACAATGAGCAGTTCTTC.

A single count supports this clone. The V call is TRBV4-2, the J call TRBJ2-2; D perhaps matches TRBD2 (6 bases). This CDR3 contains 16 residues. Trimming stripped 0 bases from V and 7 bases from J, with 15 bases between. The germline V gene encodes CDR1 LGHNA and CDR2 YNFKEQ. CDR3 in DNA: TGTGCCAGCAGCCAAGATCGAAGGCTAGCGAACGGGGAGCTGTTTTTT. Translating it yields CASSQDRRLANGELFF.

The chain links TRBV12-5 to TRBJ2-7, with TRBD2 matching over 7 bases. The CDR3 loop spans 12 amino acids. J lost 6 bases, V lost 6 bases, and 5 bases had no gene match. The V gene's germline CDR1 is LGHNT and CDR2 FRNRAP. CDR3 sequence (DNA): TGTGCTAGTGGCCTTGGCGGGAGCGAGCAGTACTTC. Its translation: CASGLGGSEQYF. Full variable domain (missing parts from reference TRBV12-5 and TRBJ2-7): DARVTQTPRHKVTEMGQEVTMRCQPILGHNTVFWYRQTMMQGLELLAYFRNRAPLDDSGMPKDRFSAEMPDATLATLKIQPSEPRDSAVYFCASGLGGSEQYFGPGTRLTVT.

V gene TRBV9 combines with J gene TRBJ1-2; D gene unclear. V lost 5 bases to trimming and J lost 4 bases, with 6 bases between them. This CDR3 is 11 amino acids long. In germline, CDR1 is SGDLS, CDR2 YYNGEE. DNA for the CDR3: TGTGCCAGCAGGAGACTCTATGGCTACACCTTC. Protein sequence: CASRRLYGYTF.

This clone turned up a few times. V usage is TRBV11-2 and J usage is TRBJ2-1; 12 nucleotides agree with TRBD2. The CDR3 runs to 16 residues. Germline V gene lookup returns CDR1 SGHAT and CDR2 FQNNGV. J lost 12 bases, V lost 4 bases, and 13 bases had no gene match. The CDR3 DNA is TGTGCCAGCAGCTATACCGGAGGACTAGCGGGATTCCCGCAGTTCTTC. Translation: CASSYTGGLAGFPQFF.

This clone appeared a single time. The chain combines TRBV28 with TRBJ2-6; the match to TRBD1 covers 7 bases. The CDR3 runs to 14 residues. Germline lookup yields CDR1 MDHEN and CDR2 SYDVKM. V gave up 5 bases and J gave up 2 bases; unmatched junction bases: 0. CDR3 sequence reads: CASSTGAGANVLTF. The CDR3, as DNA: TGTGCCAGCAGTACAGGGGCTGGGGCCAACGTCCTGACTTTC.

The chain carries TRBV7-2 and TRBJ2-5; maybe TRBD2 (5 bases). The CDR3 is 16 residues long. Germline lookup yields CDR1 SGHTA and CDR2 FQGNSA. V was shortened by 2 bases and J by 4 bases, with 17 bases between the two germline ends. DNA for the CDR3: TGTGCCAGCAGCTTATGGTTGAGGGTTCCCTCAGAGACCCAGTACTTC. This translates into CASSLWLRVPSETQYF. The full variable domain, completed using reference TRBV7-2 and TRBJ2-5, is GAGVSQSPSNKVTEKGKDVELRCDPISGHTALYWYRQSLGQGLEFLIYFQGNSAPDKSGLPSDRFSAERTGGSVSTLTIQRTQQEDSAVYLCASSLWLRVPSETQYFGPGTRLLVL.

The rearrangement links TRBV28 to TRBJ1-4; D gene uncertain. The V end lost 5 bases, the J end lost 0 bases, and 10 bases lay between the germline ends. The CDR3 spans 15 residues. Per the germline V gene, CDR1 is MDHEN and CDR2 is SYDVKM. CDR3 bases: TGTGCCAGCAGTATCCTTGTGGCAACTAATGAAAAACTGTTTTTT. This gives the protein CASSILVATNEKLFF.

This chain joins TRBV5-6 and TRBJ2-3; 7 bases are shared with TRBD2. The ends lost 3 bases at V and 2 bases at J; junction bases unmatched: 3. From germline, CDR1 is SGHDT and CDR2 YYEEEE. This CDR3 region has 14 residues. CDR3 protein: CASSSGTTTDTQYF. CDR3 sequence (DNA): TGTGCCAGCAGCTCCGGGACTACCACAGATACGCAGTATTTT.

The V gene is TRBV4-3, the J gene TRBJ2-4; D perhaps matches TRBD2 (6 bases). Deletions cut 1 base from V and 0 bases from J, with 19 bases between. The germline gives CDR1 LGHNA, CDR2 YSLEER. This CDR3 is built from 19 residues. Here the CDR3 DNA reads TGCGCCAGCAGCCAAGGGAGGGAACACTCTACTATAGCCAAAAACATTCAGTACTTC. Its protein is CASSQGREHSTIAKNIQYF.

This sequence joins TRBV5-6 and TRBJ2-4, with a possible D match to TRBD1 (5 bases). This CDR3 region has 14 residues. V was trimmed by 0 bases and J by 4 bases, leaving 8 bases between them. Germline loops: CDR1 SGHDT, CDR2 YYEEEE. The CDR3 DNA follows: TGTGCCAGCAGCTTGGCACCAGGGAAAAACATTCAGTACTTC. Translating it yields CASSLAPGKNIQYF.

The chain carries TRBV5-3 and TRBJ2-3; TRBD2 matches 7 bases. TRBV5-3 is sorted into the ORF group, with uncertain function. Trimming removed 4 bases from V and 6 bases from J; junction bases left unmatched: 8. The CDR3 runs to 14 residues. CDR3 residues: CARSPGLGDDTQYF. CDR3 coding DNA: TGTGCCAGAAGCCCAGGACTAGGGGACGATACGCAGTATTTT.

The V gene is TRBV12-5, the J gene TRBJ2-5, with TRBD2 matching 12 bases. Germline V gene lookup returns CDR1 LGHNT and CDR2 FRNRAP. The ends lost 5 bases at V and 2 bases at J; junction bases unmatched: 6. The CDR3 contains 16 residues. The CDR3 DNA follows: TGTGCTAGTGGTCCCGGACTAGCGGGAAGGCAAGAGACCCAGTACTTC. Its protein product is CASGPGLAGRQETQYF.

The J gene is TRBJ1-3, the V gene TRBV7-9; 7 nucleotides match TRBD1. The junction had 0 bases not matched to a gene; V was cut back by 4 bases and J by 0 bases. Germline assignment: CDR1 SEHNR and CDR2 FQNEAQ (reference sequence). The CDR3 extends over 14 amino acids. CDR3 loop: CASSSGGSGNTIYF. The CDR3 DNA is TGTGCCAGCAGCTCAGGGGGCTCTGGAAACACCATATATTTT.

J is TRBJ1-6 and V is TRBV9; D might be TRBD1 (6 bases). CDR3 size: 15 residues. CDR1 and CDR2 from the germline V gene are SGDLS and YYNGEE. The germline V and J ends were trimmed by 3 bases and 5 bases, with 12 bases remaining between them. The CDR3 protein is CASSARRTDNSPLHF. The CDR3 DNA reads as TGTGCCAGCAGCGCTCGGCGGACAGATAATTCACCCCTCCACTTT. The whole variable domain, filled in from reference TRBV9 and TRBJ1-6, reads DSGVTQTPKHLITATGQRVTLRCSPRSGDLSVYWYQQSLDQGLQFLIQYYNGEERAKGNILERFSAQQFPDLHSELNLSSLELGDSALYFCASSARRTDNSPLHFGNGTRLTVT.

This chain uses TRBV7-9 with TRBJ2-7; D is possibly TRBD1 (5 bases). The CDR3 runs 14 residues. In germline, CDR1 is SEHNR, CDR2 FQNEAQ (reference sequence). The V gene lost 5 bases and the J gene lost 7 bases, with 18 bases spanning the gap. CDR3: CASSQNDRAWEQYF. CDR3 DNA sequence: TGTGCCAGCAGCCAAAATGACAGAGCCTGGGAGCAGTACTTC.

The rearrangement links TRBV27 to TRBJ2-7, with 7 bases matching TRBD1. Trimming removed 4 bases from V and 2 bases from J; junction bases left unmatched: 8. Germline-derived CDR1 and CDR2 are MNHEY and SMNVEV (reference sequence). This CDR3 region has 15 residues. CDR3 DNA: TGTGCCAGCAGTTACAGGGGCTTGCCTACCTACGAGCAGTACTTC. Translation: CASSYRGLPTYEQYF.

V usage is TRBV10-3 and J usage is TRBJ2-1; D may be TRBD2 (7 bases). The V end was cut by 3 bases, the J end by 4 bases, with 13 bases between. The germline gives CDR1 ENHRY, CDR2 SYGVKD. This CDR3 is built from 15 residues. CDR3 amino acids: CAISDLGGLYNEQFF. For the CDR3, the DNA is TGTGCCATCAGTGATTTGGGGGGGCTGTACAATGAGCAGTTCTTC.

This clone occurred once. The chain uses TRBV4-2 and TRBJ1-2; D is possibly TRBD1 (5 bases). The CDR3 has 19 amino acids. CDR1 and CDR2 from the germline V gene are LGHNA and YNFKEQ. V gave up 0 bases and J gave up 0 bases, with 20 bases separating them. CDR3 sequence: CASSQDAQWVGGANYGYTF. The CDR3 DNA is TGTGCCAGCAGCCAAGATGCACAATGGGTCGGGGGGGCTAACTATGGCTACACCTTC.

This clone turned up a few times. V gene TRBV9 combines with J gene TRBJ2-2, with 8 bases identical to TRBD2. The V and J ends lost 0 bases and 5 bases, in that order; junction bases with no gene match: 6. Germline V CDR1 and CDR2: SGDLS, YYNGEE. The CDR3 has 16 residues. The CDR3 loop is CASSVDGTRVTGELFF. In DNA form, the CDR3 reads TGTGCCAGCAGCGTAGATGGGACTAGGGTTACCGGGGAGCTGTTTTTT.

V and J are TRBV6-6 and TRBJ2-1; 12 nucleotides align to TRBD2. This CDR3 is built from 15 residues. J was trimmed by 8 bases and V by 1 base; bases with no gene match: 3. CDR1 MNHNY and CDR2 SVGAGI come from the germline V gene (reference sequence). CDR3 loop: CASSYFRLAGDEQFF. The CDR3 bases are TGTGCCAGCAGTTACTTTCGACTAGCGGGAGATGAGCAGTTCTTC.